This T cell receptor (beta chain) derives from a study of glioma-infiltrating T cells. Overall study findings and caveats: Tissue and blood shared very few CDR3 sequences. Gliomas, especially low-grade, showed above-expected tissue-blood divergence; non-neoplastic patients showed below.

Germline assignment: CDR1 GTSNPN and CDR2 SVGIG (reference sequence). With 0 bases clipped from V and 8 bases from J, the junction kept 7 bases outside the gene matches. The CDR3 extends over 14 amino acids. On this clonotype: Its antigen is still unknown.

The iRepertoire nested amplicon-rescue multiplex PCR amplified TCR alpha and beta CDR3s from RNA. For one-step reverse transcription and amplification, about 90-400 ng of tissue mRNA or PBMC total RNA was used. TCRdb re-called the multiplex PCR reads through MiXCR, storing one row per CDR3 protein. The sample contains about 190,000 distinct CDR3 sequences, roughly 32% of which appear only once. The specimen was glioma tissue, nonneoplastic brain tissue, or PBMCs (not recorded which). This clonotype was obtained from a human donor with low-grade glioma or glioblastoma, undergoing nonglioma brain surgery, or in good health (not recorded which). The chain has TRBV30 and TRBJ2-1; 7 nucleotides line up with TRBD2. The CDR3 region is CAWSVRGRVHEQFF. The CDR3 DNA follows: TGTGCCTGGAGTGTACGTGGGAGGGTCCATGAGCAGTTCTTC.